Listed here are 21 T cell receptor beta chains from one sample, sequenced in a study of cytomegalovirus exposure and HLA in healthy donors. TCRdb's copy holds only in-frame clones and misses some; the assay was immunoSEQ multiplex PCR. Among 100,000 to 150,000 clones listed, roughly nine tenths were seen once. Sequences were obtained from PBMCs. These TCRs come from a woman younger than 35 in good health and CMV-seronegative.

V usage is TRBV18 and J usage is TRBJ1-2; no definite D call. The CDR3 contains 14 residues. Germline values: CDR1 KGHSH, CDR2 LQKENI. The V end lost 0 bases, the J end lost 8 bases, and 13 bases lay between the germline ends. The CDR3 here is CASSPPGLLVGYTF. DNA of the CDR3: TGTGCCAGCTCACCACCCGGACTGCTCGTCGGCTACACCTTC. Combining the CDR3 with reference TRBV18 and TRBJ1-2 gives the whole variable domain NAGVMQNPRHLVRRRGQEARLRCSPMKGHSHVYWYRQLPEEGLKFMVYLQKENIIDESGMPKERFSAEFPKEGPSILRIQQVVRGDSAAYFCASSPPGLLVGYTFGSGTRLTVV.

The J gene is TRBJ2-5, the V gene TRBV27; 9 bases match TRBD1. CDR3 length: 15 amino acids. The trim removed 4 bases at V and 2 bases at J, leaving 5 bases unmatched. Germline V gene sequence: CDR1 MNHEY, CDR2 SMNVEV (reference sequence). CDR3 DNA sequence: TGTGCCAGCAGTTCCCCGACAGGGGGACAAGAGACCCAGTACTTC. This translates into CASSSPTGGQETQYF.

The rearrangement joins TRBV4-1 to TRBJ2-7; 7 positions match TRBD2. CDR1 is MGHRA, CDR2 YSYEKL, per germline. This CDR3 region has 15 residues. V gave up 1 base and J gave up 2 bases; unmatched junction bases: 5. CDR3 residues: CASSQGLGGPYEQYF. In DNA, the CDR3 is TGCGCCAGCAGCCAAGGCTTGGGAGGGCCCTACGAGCAGTACTTC.

This rearrangement joins TRBV7-9 to TRBJ2-1, with 8 bases identical to TRBD2. Germline CDR1 SEHNR, CDR2 FQNEAQ (reference sequence). CDR3 length: 16 residues. V shed 5 bases and J 3 bases; nucleotides not matched to a gene: 9. The CDR3 DNA reads TGTGCCAGCAGCCCCTTAGCGGGGAAGGGCTACAATGAGCAGTTCTTC. Protein: CASSPLAGKGYNEQFF.

This clone was observed a single time. CDR3 in DNA: TGCGCCAGCAGCTTGGCCGCGGGGGTCCGAACAGATACGCAGTATTTT. Translating it yields CASSLAAGVRTDTQYF. The rearrangement uses TRBV5-1 and TRBJ2-3; 7 nucleotides line up with TRBD2. The J segment lost 3 bases and the V segment lost 0 bases, leaving 7 bases of the junction unmatched. Germline CDR1 SGHRS, CDR2 YFSETQ. The length of the CDR3 is 16 residues.

The chain recombines TRBV6-4 with TRBJ2-1, with TRBD1 identical over 8 bases. The CDR3 contains 16 residues. Germline V gene lookup returns CDR1 MRHNA and CDR2 SNTAGT. The junction had 11 bases not matched to a gene; V was cut back by 3 bases and J by 7 bases. CDR3 in amino acids: CASSDSTGGIANEQFF. Here the CDR3 DNA reads TGTGCCAGCAGTGATTCCACAGGGGGGATCGCGAATGAGCAGTTCTTC.

V and J are TRBV29-1 and TRBJ1-4; D call uncertain. Trimming pared 6 bases from V and 8 bases from J, leaving 10 bases between. This CDR3 is 11 amino acids long. The germline V gene has CDR1 SQVTM and CDR2 ANQGSEA. Here the CDR3 reads CSVGVGEKLFF. DNA for the CDR3: TGCAGCGTCGGGGTGGGAGAAAAACTGTTTTTT.

Many counts were recorded for this clone. This chain joins TRBV19 and TRBJ2-1; 9 positions match TRBD2. Germline V gives CDR1 LNHDA, CDR2 SQIVND (reference sequence). This CDR3 is built from 15 residues. V lost 10 bases and J lost 2; bases outside the gene matches: 9. This chain's CDR3 is CATVSGSPAYNEQFF. In DNA, the CDR3 is TGTGCCACCGTTAGCGGGAGCCCTGCCTACAATGAGCAGTTCTTC.

The chain joins TRBV5-6 to TRBJ2-7; 8 positions agree with TRBD1. The CDR3 runs 15 residues. The V gene's germline CDR1 is SGHDT and CDR2 YYEEEE. V was pared by 0 bases and J by 6 bases, with 8 bases of the junction left unmatched. The CDR3 spells CASSLGTGLWGEQYF. CDR3 coding DNA: TGTGCCAGCAGCTTGGGGACAGGGCTTTGGGGCGAGCAGTACTTC.

This clone was detected a few times. The rearrangement uses TRBV5-6 and TRBJ1-5, with unresolved D. Per germline, CDR1 SGHDT and CDR2 YYEEEE. Trimming took off 7 bases at V and 2 bases at J, with 7 bases between the two ends. This CDR3 has 12 amino acids. CDR3 residues: CASSNGNQPQHF. CDR3 sequence (DNA): TGTGCCAGCTCTAATGGCAATCAGCCCCAGCATTTT.

The rearrangement joins TRBV29-1 to TRBJ2-7; maybe TRBD1 (6 bases). Trimming stripped 7 bases from V and 2 bases from J, with 12 bases between. The V gene's germline CDR1 is SQVTM and CDR2 ANQGSEA. The CDR3 has 12 amino acids. CDR3: CSATGTTYEQYF. The CDR3 DNA follows: TGCAGCGCAACCGGGACAACCTACGAGCAGTACTTC.

J is TRBJ2-1 and V is TRBV5-5; D not certain. V gave up 2 bases and J gave up 5 bases, with 8 bases separating them. The germline V gene has CDR1 SGHKS and CDR2 YYEKEE (reference sequence). This CDR3 region has 13 residues. Here the CDR3 reads CASSLFANNEQFF. For the CDR3, the DNA is TGTGCCAGCAGCTTATTTGCTAACAATGAGCAGTTCTTC.

The V gene is TRBV6-4, the J gene TRBJ2-4; 8 nucleotides line up with TRBD2. The CDR3 loop spans 13 amino acids. V was pared by 6 bases and J by 7 bases, with 5 bases of the junction left unmatched. From germline, CDR1 is MRHNA and CDR2 SNTAGT. The CDR3 DNA follows: TGTGCCAGCAGCAGCGGGAGAGGGAACATTCAGTACTTC. Its protein product is CASSSGRGNIQYF.

The chain combines TRBV5-1 with TRBJ2-6; no definite D call. Looked up from germline, CDR1 is SGHRS and CDR2 is YFSETQ. Trimming took 3 bases from V and 2 from J, leaving 3 bases between them. The CDR3 has 13 amino acids. The CDR3 reads CASSSAGANVLTF. Here the CDR3 DNA reads TGCGCCAGCAGCTCGGCTGGGGCCAACGTCCTGACTTTC.

The V gene is TRBV10-3, the J gene TRBJ2-7, with 14 bases fitting TRBD2. This CDR3 spans 19 amino acids. V lost 2 bases to trimming and J lost 1 base; unmatched junction nucleotides: 10. Germline-derived CDR1 and CDR2 are ENHRY and SYGVKD. CDR3 sequence: CAISELTSGRDFLSYEQYF. In nucleotides, the CDR3 is TGTGCCATCAGTGAGCTGACTAGCGGGAGGGACTTTTTGTCCTACGAGCAGTACTTC.

This chain joins TRBV5-1 and TRBJ2-2; a weak D match, TRBD2 (5 bases). Germline CDR1 reads SGHRS; CDR2 reads YFSETQ. The CDR3 contains 18 residues. V dropped 0 bases and J dropped 2 bases, with 17 bases sitting between them. This chain's CDR3 is CASSLDSRTDANTGELFF. CDR3 nucleotides: TGCGCCAGCAGCTTGGATAGTAGGACTGACGCCAACACCGGGGAGCTGTTTTTT.

The chain employs TRBV5-6 and TRBJ1-2, with D maybe TRBD1 (5 bases). Trimming left V 0 bases short and J 10 bases short, with 16 bases between. Germline-derived CDR1 and CDR2 are SGHDT and YYEEEE. The CDR3 is 14 amino acids. The CDR3 DNA sequence: TGTGCCAGCAGCTTGGCGCCGGGTCTAGGGGTCTACACCTTC. It yields the protein CASSLAPGLGVYTF.

The chain couples TRBV28 to TRBJ1-4; 7 nucleotides line up with TRBD1. CDR1 and CDR2 from the germline V gene are MDHEN and SYDVKM. CDR3 size: 15 residues. V was clipped by 7 bases and J by 6 bases; unmatched bases: 11. CDR3 region: CASTNYRGLYEKLFF. The CDR3 nucleotides are TGTGCCAGCACCAATTACAGGGGTCTTTATGAAAAACTGTTTTTT.

V is TRBV5-6 and J is TRBJ1-1; the match to TRBD1 covers 9 bases. With 5 bases clipped from V and 4 bases from J, the junction kept 9 bases outside the gene matches. Per germline, CDR1 SGHDT and CDR2 YYEEEE. This CDR3 comprises 15 residues. The CDR3 loop is CASSYRTGDSTEAFF. The CDR3 DNA reads TGTGCCAGCAGTTATAGGACAGGGGATTCCACTGAAGCTTTCTTT.

The chain combines TRBV2 with TRBJ1-5; TRBD1 aligns across 10 bases. The J segment lost 0 bases and the V segment lost 8 bases, leaving 4 bases of the junction unmatched. Per the germline V gene, CDR1 is SNHLY and CDR2 is FYNNEI. This CDR3 region has 15 residues. The CDR3 reads CASGQGETSNQPQHF. The CDR3 nucleotides read TGTGCCAGCGGACAGGGGGAAACTAGCAATCAGCCCCAGCATTTT.

For this clone: An end of the junction does not agree with germline; a read error may underlie this. The chain couples TRBV7-7 to TRBJ1-1; no reliable D call. CDR3 size: 13 residues. The germline gives CDR1 SSHAT, CDR2 FNYEAQ (reference sequence). The CDR3 region is CASSLHRNTEAFF. CDR3 DNA sequence: TGTGCTAGCAGCCTACACAGGAACACTGAAGCTTTCTTT.